This T cell receptor beta chain was identified during a study of T-cell reconstitution after alpha-beta-depleted transplantation in children. Study-wide points: Where alpha-beta T cells came from about two months after transplant was reportedly several hundred expanded graft clones. Fresh T-cell production supplied most of the T-cell counts and diversity seen one year after transplant.

A remark on this clonotype: Its antigen is as yet unknown.

The V end lost 5 bases, the J end lost 0 bases, and 11 bases lay between the germline ends. The germline V gene has CDR1 SGHRS and CDR2 YFSETQ. This CDR3 spans 15 amino acids. Unique molecular identifiers were used to barcode this TCRbeta library. TCRdb passed the PCR reads through MiXCR, listing each CDR3 protein once. The sample lists fewer than 1 million distinct CDR3 sequences, 16% occurring once. This TCR derives from a male patient younger than 18 who had a stem cell transplant for acute lymphoblastic leukemia, so the T cells may come from the graft donor. This chain uses TRBV5-1 with TRBJ2-2; maybe TRBD1 (6 bases). Specimen: PBMCs, mostly from graft donor cells, collected 360 days after TCRalphabeta/CD19-depleted stem cell transplant. This CDR3 is CASSYWTANTGELFF. CDR3 DNA: TGCGCCAGCAGTTACTGGACAGCGAACACCGGGGAGCTGTTTTTT.